The 29 T cell receptor beta chains reported below all come from one sample, sequenced in a study of blood T cell repertoires in COVID-19. Only in-frame clones appear in the TCRdb table, and some are missing; sequencing was by immunoSEQ multiplex PCR. The repertoire includes hundreds of thousands of clones, 80% to 90% of them detected once, and around 2.8% sits in the top ten. The source material was peripheral blood. All receptors come from a woman in her 30s with COVID-19, enrolled during active disease.

The chain links TRBV9 to TRBJ2-2; 7 nucleotides line up with TRBD1. The CDR3 has 15 residues. CDR1 and CDR2 (germline): SGDLS, YYNGEE. The V segment lost 7 bases and the J segment 2 bases; nucleotides outside the gene matches: 8. The CDR3 DNA reads as TGTGCCAGCGGCAGGGACAGAATAAACACCGGGGAGCTGTTTTTT. This sequence encodes CASGRDRINTGELFF.

V and J are TRBV5-1 and TRBJ2-1; 7 bases match TRBD2. Germline loops: CDR1 SGHRS, CDR2 YFSETQ. The CDR3 is made up of 16 amino acids. V was clipped by 6 bases and J by 0 bases; unmatched bases: 9. The CDR3 region is CASTQGGGSSYNEQFF. CDR3 sequence (DNA): TGCGCCAGCACCCAGGGCGGGGGTAGCTCCTACAATGAGCAGTTCTTC.

J is TRBJ1-1 and V is TRBV4-1; 11 bases line up with TRBD1. Germline CDR1 is MGHRA and CDR2 is YSYEKL. V shed 2 bases and J 4 bases; nucleotides not matched to a gene: 3. The CDR3 consists of 15 residues. CDR3 coding DNA: TGCGCCAGCAGCCAACTAGGGACAGGGGGCACTGAAGCTTTCTTT. Its protein is CASSQLGTGGTEAFF.

This chain links TRBV30 with TRBJ2-3; D is perhaps TRBD2 (7 bases). This CDR3 contains 14 residues. Trimming cost V 8 bases and J 3 bases, with 18 bases left between them. Looked up from germline, CDR1 is GTSNPN and CDR2 is SVGIG (reference sequence). The CDR3 is CAHSRGGGTDTQYF. DNA for the CDR3: TGTGCCCACTCGCGGGGAGGGGGGACAGATACGCAGTATTTT.

This clone has a single count. The V and J genes are TRBV6-2 or TRBV6-3 and TRBJ2-1; TRBD2 matches 7 bases. The germline gives CDR1 MNHEY, CDR2 SVGEGT. V gave up 0 bases and J gave up 5 bases; unmatched junction bases: 13. The CDR3 is 18 residues long. CDR3 sequence reads: CASSYSPLASGNNNEQFF. CDR3 nucleotide sequence: TGTGCCAGCAGTTACTCGCCTCTGGCTAGCGGCAACAACAATGAGCAGTTCTTC.

The chain couples TRBV18 to TRBJ1-5; TRBD1 matches 7 bases. The CDR3 extends over 16 amino acids. V lost 3 bases, J lost 3 bases, and 8 bases stayed unmatched. Germline V CDR1 and CDR2: KGHSH, LQKENI. CDR3 residues: CASSPGTAALNQPQHF. CDR3 sequence (DNA): TGTGCCAGCTCACCCGGGACAGCTGCCCTCAATCAGCCCCAGCATTTT.

The V and J genes are TRBV3-1 (or the pseudogene TRBV3-2) and TRBJ1-2, with 7 bases that match TRBD1. Germline V gene lookup returns CDR1 LGHDT and CDR2 YNNKEL (reference sequence). This CDR3 is 12 amino acids long. The chain's CDR3 is CAVSGGNYGYTF. DNA of the CDR3: TGTGCAGTGTCAGGGGGGAACTATGGCTACACCTTC.

This clone was observed a single time. The chain carries TRBV7-9 and TRBJ2-1; 10 bases fit TRBD2. The V gene's germline CDR1 is SEHNR and CDR2 FQNEAQ (reference sequence). The CDR3 runs 15 residues. With V trimmed by 6 bases and J by 6 bases, 8 bases remained unmatched. In nucleotides, the CDR3 is TGTGCCAGCAGAGATCCTAGCGGGAGAGTCAATGAGCAGTTCTTC. Its protein is CASRDPSGRVNEQFF.

V gene TRBV7-2 combines with J gene TRBJ1-2, with 9 positions matching TRBD1. The CDR3 runs 14 residues. Trimming took 7 bases from V and 5 from J; bases not matched to a gene: 8. Per the germline V gene, CDR1 is SGHTA and CDR2 is FQGNSA. The CDR3 nucleotides are TGTGCCAGCACTACAGACAGGGGGAGGTATGGCTACACCTTC. Translating gives CASTTDRGRYGYTF. Using reference TRBV7-2 and TRBJ1-2 for the parts outside the CDR3, the full variable domain is GAGVSQSPSNKVTEKGKDVELRCDPISGHTALYWYRQSLGQGLEFLIYFQGNSAPDKSGLPSDRFSAERTGGSVSTLTIQRTQQEDSAVYLCASTTDRGRYGYTFGSGTRLTVV.

The chain combines TRBV28 with TRBJ1-3; D is undetermined. CDR3 length: 12 residues. Trimming took 5 bases from V and 9 from J, leaving 11 bases between them. Germline CDR1 MDHEN, CDR2 SYDVKM. CDR3 protein: CASSNSGSTIYF. CDR3 nucleotide sequence: TGTGCCAGCAGTAATTCCGGGAGCACCATATATTTT.

This clone showed up just a few times. The chain uses TRBV19 and TRBJ1-4; D remains unclear. Germline CDR1 and CDR2: LNHDA and SQIVND (reference sequence). Trimming shortened V by 7 bases and J by 3 bases, and 15 bases separated the two germline ends. The CDR3 is 15 residues long. The CDR3 protein is CASTAREGANEKLFF. In DNA, the CDR3 is TGTGCCAGTACCGCGCGGGAGGGCGCTAATGAAAAACTGTTTTTT.

This chain uses TRBV4-3 with TRBJ1-4; 9 bases fit TRBD1. Germline V gene sequence: CDR1 LGHNA, CDR2 YSLEER. CDR3 length equals 17 residues. With V trimmed by 3 bases and J by 6 bases, 11 bases remained unmatched. This CDR3 reads CASSQQPGQGGYEKLFF. CDR3 DNA: TGCGCCAGCAGCCAGCAACCGGGACAGGGAGGGTATGAAAAACTGTTTTTT.

This chain links TRBV2 with TRBJ2-7, with a possible D match to TRBD2 (5 bases). Germline CDR1 reads SNHLY; CDR2 reads FYNNEI. CDR3 length: 12 amino acids. Trimming pared 8 bases from V and 7 bases from J, leaving 15 bases between. CDR3: CASHAHGKEQYF. The CDR3, as DNA: TGTGCCAGCCACGCCCACGGGAAGGAGCAGTACTTC.

This chain uses TRBV3-1 (or the pseudogene TRBV3-2) with TRBJ2-2; 8 bases fit TRBD1. The V gene end was trimmed by 4 bases and the J gene end by 3 bases; junction bases not matched to a gene: 7. Germline V CDR1 and CDR2: LGHDT, YNNKEL (reference sequence). The CDR3 covers 16 residues. The DNA of the CDR3 is TGTGCCAGCAGCCTTTGGGAGACAGGGGACACCGGGGAGCTGTTTTTT. It translates to CASSLWETGDTGELFF.

CDR3: CASSQGSAGDTQYF. The CDR3 DNA reads TGTGCCAGCAGCCAAGGATCGGCGGGAGATACGCAGTATTTT. This chain links TRBV3-1 (or the pseudogene TRBV3-2) with TRBJ2-3; D possibly corresponds to TRBD2 (5 bases). V was trimmed by 1 base and J by 5 bases, leaving 10 bases between them. Germline V gives CDR1 LGHDT, CDR2 YNNKEL (reference sequence). The CDR3 loop spans 14 amino acids.

The chain uses TRBV9 and TRBJ1-6; TRBD1 matches at 7 bases. This CDR3 is built from 14 residues. V gave up 4 bases and J gave up 8 bases; unmatched junction bases: 6. The V gene's germline CDR1 is SGDLS and CDR2 YYNGEE. The CDR3 protein is CASSPGQRYSPLHF. CDR3 sequence (DNA): TGTGCCAGCAGCCCGGGACAGCGCTATTCACCCCTCCACTTT.

The chain combines TRBV5-1 with TRBJ2-1; no definite D call. The germline CDR1 and CDR2 sequences are SGHRS and YFSETQ. The CDR3 covers 14 residues. V was shortened by 2 bases and J by 6 bases, with 12 bases between the two germline ends. For the CDR3, the DNA is TGCGCCAGCAGCTTCCCCAATACCGGCAATGAGCAGTTCTTC. Protein product: CASSFPNTGNEQFF.

This chain links TRBV9 with TRBJ2-2, with a tentative D call TRBD2 (6 bases). CDR3 length equals 14 residues. Per germline, CDR1 SGDLS and CDR2 YYNGEE. V lost 3 bases and J 6 bases, leaving 12 bases between the germline ends. The DNA of the CDR3 is TGTGCCAGCAGCGGACTAGGAGACCCCGGGGAGCTGTTTTTT. Its translation is CASSGLGDPGELFF.

The gene calls are TRBV5-1 and TRBJ2-1; TRBD2 agrees at 11 bases. The length of the CDR3 is 16 residues. Germline V gene sequence: CDR1 SGHRS, CDR2 YFSETQ. Trimming cost V 5 bases and J 0 bases; bases outside gene matches: 4. The CDR3 loop is CASRDTSGSSYNEQFF. DNA of the CDR3: TGCGCCAGCAGGGATACTAGCGGGAGCTCCTACAATGAGCAGTTCTTC.

This chain links TRBV11-2 with TRBJ1-1; D not certain. The CDR3 totals 15 residues. Trimming shortened V by 7 bases and J by 0 bases, and 15 bases separated the two germline ends. Germline lookup yields CDR1 SGHAT and CDR2 FQNNGV. The CDR3 loop is CASTDERQLNTEAFF. In nucleotides, the CDR3 is TGTGCCAGCACAGACGAGAGACAACTGAACACTGAAGCTTTCTTT. The complete variable domain, with remaining parts taken from reference TRBV11-2 and TRBJ1-1, reads EAGVAQSPRYKIIEKRQSVAFWCNPISGHATLYWYQQILGQGPKLLIQFQNNGVVDDSQLPKDRFSAERLKGVDSTLKIQPAKLEDSAVYLCASTDERQLNTEAFFGQGTRLTVV.

The CDR3 sequence: CASSRDGGDEQYF. CDR3 bases: TGTGCCAGCAGCCGAGATGGGGGCGATGAGCAGTACTTC. This chain connects TRBV7-2 to TRBJ2-7, with D tentatively TRBD1 (6 bases). The V gene lost 5 bases and the J gene lost 7 bases, with 15 bases spanning the gap. CDR3 length: 13 residues. Germline V gives CDR1 SGHTA, CDR2 FQGNSA. Filled out from reference TRBV7-2 and TRBJ2-7, the complete variable domain reads GAGVSQSPSNKVTEKGKDVELRCDPISGHTALYWYRQSLGQGLEFLIYFQGNSAPDKSGLPSDRFSAERTGGSVSTLTIQRTQQEDSAVYLCASSRDGGDEQYFGPGTRLTVT.

The J gene is TRBJ2-7, the V gene TRBV7-8; a possible D gene is TRBD2 (5 bases). V was clipped by 1 base and J by 0 bases, with 10 bases between them. This CDR3 spans 15 amino acids. The germline V gene has CDR1 SGHVS and CDR2 FQNEAQ. The CDR3 loop reads CASSLGGTSSYEQYF. For the CDR3, the DNA is TGTGCCAGCAGCTTAGGCGGCACTAGCTCCTACGAGCAGTACTTC. The variable domain in full, completed from reference TRBV7-8 and TRBJ2-7, reads GAGVSQSPRYKVAKRGQDVALRCDPISGHVSLFWYQQALGQGPEFLTYFQNEAQLDKSGLPSDRFFAERPEGSVSTLKIQRTQQEDSAVYLCASSLGGTSSYEQYFGPGTRLTVT.

The chain employs TRBV5-1 and TRBJ1-1; TRBD1 might be the D (5 bases). Per the germline V gene, CDR1 is SGHRS and CDR2 is YFSETQ. The CDR3 covers 15 residues. The V end was cut by 4 bases, the J end by 1 base, with 14 bases between. CDR3 loop: CASSPLSTGNTEAFF. CDR3 in DNA: TGCGCCAGCAGCCCACTCTCTACAGGGAACACTGAAGCTTTCTTT.

This chain connects TRBV29-1 to TRBJ2-1; 10 positions agree with TRBD1. V was clipped by 3 bases and J by 3 bases; unmatched bases: 5. Germline CDR1 is SQVTM and CDR2 is ANQGSEA. This CDR3 spans 15 amino acids. Here the CDR3 reads CSVDPGTGVYNEQFF. In DNA, the CDR3 is TGCAGCGTTGACCCGGGGACAGGGGTCTACAATGAGCAGTTCTTC.

The chain uses TRBV4-1 and TRBJ2-1, with TRBD2 matching over 8 bases. V dropped 8 bases and J dropped 4; count of bases not matched to a gene: 13. The CDR3 covers 16 residues. CDR1 is MGHRA and CDR2 is YSYEKL in the germline V gene. In DNA, the CDR3 is TGCGCCAGCGCTGGCAGGGCGGGAGGACCATACAATGAGCAGTTCTTC. It yields the protein CASAGRAGGPYNEQFF.

The chain combines TRBV12-5 with TRBJ1-1; no clear D gene. V was shortened by 2 bases and J by 4 bases, with 8 bases between the two germline ends. CDR1 and CDR2 (germline): LGHNT, FRNRAP. The CDR3 runs 13 residues. The CDR3 loop reads CASGLNGLTEAFF. CDR3 coding DNA: TGTGCTAGTGGTTTGAACGGTCTCACTGAAGCTTTCTTT.

The gene calls are TRBV27 and TRBJ2-3, with no clear D. CDR3 length: 13 amino acids. Germline V gives CDR1 MNHEY, CDR2 SMNVEV (reference sequence). The V and J ends lost 3 bases and 5 bases respectively, with 9 bases between them. In DNA, the CDR3 is TGTGCCAGCAGTTTGGGCCCGGTAGATACGCAGTATTTT. It codes for CASSLGPVDTQYF.

V is TRBV5-4 and J is TRBJ1-4; D gene uncertain. The V end was cut by 4 bases, the J end by 2 bases, with 12 bases between. The germline V gene encodes CDR1 SGHNT and CDR2 YYREEE (reference sequence). The length of the CDR3 is 15 residues. Written as DNA, the CDR3 is TGTGCCAGCAGCCCACATGCGGGGACTAATGAAAAACTGTTTTTT. It yields the protein CASSPHAGTNEKLFF.

The genes are TRBV28 and TRBJ2-4; 9 bases match TRBD1. The germline CDR1 and CDR2 sequences are MDHEN and SYDVKM. The V and J ends lost 5 bases and 0 bases, in that order; junction bases with no gene match: 11. CDR3 size: 18 residues. The CDR3 is CASSGDRGINLAKNIQYF. The CDR3 region has the DNA TGTGCCAGCAGTGGCGACAGGGGGATAAATCTAGCCAAAAACATTCAGTACTTC.